This is a list of T cell receptor beta chains from one sample in a study of control samples from healthy donors and cancer patients. Sequenced by immunoSEQ multiplex PCR; TCRdb stores in-frame clones only, minus some. This sample has 100,000 to 150,000 clones, with 89% found just once. What was sequenced was blood. These receptors were taken from a man aged 50 to 60 in good health. The CDR3 runs from the conserved cysteine through the conserved F or W. The order of the fields is V gene, clone size, D gene, J gene, CDR3 protein, CDR3 DNA. A D gene is named only where the DNA matches it firmly. Clone size, where shown, is once, few, many, or a class for clones that have expanded.

>TRBV19|NA|TRBD2|TRBJ2-1
CASSLELAGRNEQFF
TGTGCCAGTAGTCTGGAACTAGCGGGGCGTAATGAGCAGTTCTTC
>TRBV27|NA|TRBD1|TRBJ1-5
CASSRQGLNQPQHF
TGTGCCAGCAGCAGACAGGGTCTCAATCAGCCCCAGCATTTT
>TRBV7-8|NA|NA|TRBJ1-1
CASSRQGNTEAFF
TGTGCCAGCAGCCGACAAGGGAACACTGAAGCTTTCTTT
>TRBV30|NA|NA|TRBJ1-2
CAWSPLDRKYGYTF
TGTGCCTGGAGTCCTTTAGACAGGAAATATGGCTACACCTTC
>TRBV18|once|TRBD1|TRBJ1-2
CASSETGRNLGYTF
TGTGCCAGCTCAGAGACAGGGAGGAATCTTGGCTACACCTTC
>TRBV14|NA|NA|TRBJ1-1
CASSQEKEAFF
TGTGCCAGCAGCCAAGAGAAGGAAGCTTTCTTT
>TRBV24-1|NA|NA|TRBJ1-6
CATSEGQGLDNSPLHF
TGTGCCACCAGTGAAGGTCAGGGCCTAGATAATTCACCCCTCCACTTT
>TRBV28|NA|TRBD2|TRBJ2-3
CASSFGVAGATDTQYF
TGTGCCAGCAGTTTCGGGGTAGCGGGGGCCACAGATACGCAGTATTTT
>TRBV7-2|NA|TRBD2|TRBJ2-7
CAKGSGDKPHEQYF
TGTGCCAAAGGTAGCGGGGACAAACCCCACGAGCAGTACTTC
>TRBV7-2|few|TRBD1|TRBJ1-2
CASSSWGTGDNYGYTF
TGTGCCAGCAGCAGCTGGGGGACAGGGGATAACTATGGCTACACCTTC
>TRBV2|NA|NA|TRBJ1-5
CASSEGGLGQPQHF
TGTGCCAGCAGTGAGGGAGGGTTGGGTCAGCCCCAGCATTTT
>TRBV5-4|once|TRBD2|TRBJ2-5
CASSRRGVQETQYF
TGTGCCAGCAGCCGGCGGGGGGTGCAAGAGACCCAGTACTTC
>TRBV11-3|once|TRBD2|TRBJ2-1
CASSPQGLAGVNEQFF
TGTGCCAGCAGCCCCCAGGGACTAGCGGGGGTCAATGAGCAGTTCTTC
>TRBV9|once|NA|TRBJ2-5
CASSPPGETQYF
TGTGCCAGCAGCCCCCCCGGAGAGACCCAGTACTTC
>TRBV9|NA|NA|TRBJ1-2
CASSVLSSTGPNYGYTF
TGTGCCAGCAGCGTACTCTCCTCCACAGGCCCCAACTATGGCTACACCTTC
>TRBV5-1|NA|NA|TRBJ2-7
CASSLKAPSAYEQYF
TGCGCCAGCAGCTTGAAGGCCCCGTCAGCCTACGAGCAGTACTTC
>TRBV5-6|NA|NA|TRBJ1-6
CASMTAYNSPLHF
TGTGCCAGCATGACAGCCTATAATTCACCCCTCCACTTT
>TRBV4-2|NA|NA|TRBJ1-4
CASRNRDLTNEKLFF
TGTGCCAGCAGAAACCGGGACCTAACTAATGAAAAACTGTTTTTT
>TRBV5-6|NA|TRBD1|TRBJ2-1
CASSLDRGTYNEQFF
TGTGCCAGCAGCTTGGACAGGGGAACCTACAATGAGCAGTTCTTC
>TRBV3-1/TRBV3-2|NA|NA|TRBJ2-1
CASSRQEYNEQFF
TGTGCCAGCAGCCGTCAGGAGTACAATGAGCAGTTCTTC
>TRBV27|few|NA|TRBJ1-3
CASSGSGNTIYF
TGTGCCAGCTCGGGCAGTGGAAACACCATATATTTT
>TRBV4-1|NA|TRBD2|TRBJ2-3
CASSQGEGQDRTDTQYF
TGCGCCAGCAGCCAAGGGGAGGGGCAAGACCGCACAGATACGCAGTATTTT
>TRBV5-4|NA|NA|TRBJ2-5
CASSLFAGHLQETQYF
TGTGCCAGCAGCTTGTTTGCAGGACACCTCCAAGAGACCCAGTACTTC
>TRBV5-5|NA|NA|TRBJ1-6
CASSSEGALHF
TGTGCCAGCAGCTCGGAGGGAGCCCTCCACTTT
>TRBV5-1|NA|NA|TRBJ2-3
CASSLGSASTDTQYF
TGCGCCAGCAGCTTGGGTAGCGCTAGCACAGATACGCAGTATTTT
>TRBV5-1|NA|NA|TRBJ2-3
CASSSSPSLTQYF
TGCGCCAGCAGTAGCTCTCCCTCCCTTACGCAGTATTTT
>TRBV5-1|NA|TRBD1|TRBJ1-5
CASSWDSGQPQHF
TGCGCCAGCAGCTGGGACAGTGGTCAGCCCCAGCATTTT
>TRBV7-9|NA|NA|TRBJ1-2
CASSSGTNYGYTF
TGTGCCAGCAGTTCAGGCACAAACTATGGCTACACCTTC
>TRBV29-1|NA|NA|TRBJ1-2
CSVEEWGADDYGYTF
TGCAGCGTTGAAGAATGGGGGGCTGACGACTATGGCTACACCTTC
>TRBV5-6|NA|TRBD1|TRBJ1-1
CASSLRQGGSEAFF
TGTGCCAGCAGCTTGAGACAGGGAGGGAGTGAAGCTTTCTTT
>TRBV11-2|NA|TRBD1|TRBJ1-1
CASSPTGFNTEAFF
TGTGCCAGCAGCCCGACAGGGTTCAACACTGAAGCTTTCTTT
>TRBV25-1|NA|TRBD1|TRBJ1-2
CASSEPGTGLHGYTF
TGTGCCAGCAGTGAACCGGGGACAGGGTTACATGGCTACACCTTC
>TRBV7-9|NA|NA|TRBJ1-2
CASSLVDLGNYGYTF
TGTGCCAGCAGCTTAGTAGACCTCGGTAACTATGGCTACACCTTC
>TRBV9|NA|NA|TRBJ2-1
CASSPSHLSGNEQFF
TGTGCCAGCAGCCCGAGCCATCTTAGTGGCAATGAGCAGTTCTTC
>TRBV9|NA|TRBD1|TRBJ1-3
CASSVGQGAGNTIYF
TGTGCCAGCAGCGTTGGACAGGGGGCAGGAAACACCATATATTTT
>TRBV5-1|NA|NA|TRBJ1-1
CASSEMDSLNTEAFF
TGCGCCAGCAGCGAAATGGACAGCCTGAACACTGAAGCTTTCTTT
>TRBV11-2|NA|TRBD1|TRBJ2-5
CASSRGDRGERETQYF
TGTGCCAGCAGCCGAGGGGACAGGGGGGAGAGAGAGACCCAGTACTTC
>TRBV5-6|many|TRBD1|TRBJ1-6
CASSWGQVNSPLHF
TGTGCCAGCAGCTGGGGACAGGTCAATTCACCCCTCCACTTT
>TRBV29-1|NA|NA|TRBJ2-2
CSVGQGSNTGELFF
TGCAGCGTTGGTCAGGGATCGAACACCGGGGAGCTGTTTTTT
>TRBV5-1|NA|NA|TRBJ2-7
CASSYQDGYEQYF
TGCGCCAGCAGCTACCAGGACGGATACGAGCAGTACTTC
>TRBV5-1|NA|TRBD1|TRBJ1-2
CASSSAGGNYGYTF
TGCGCCAGCAGCTCGGCAGGGGGTAACTATGGCTACACCTTC
>TRBV4-3|once|TRBD1|TRBJ1-4
CASSQDRGTGYSTNEKLFF
TGCGCCAGCAGCCAAGATAGGGGGACAGGCTATTCAACTAATGAAAAACTGTTTTTT
>TRBV4-1|few|NA|TRBJ1-3
CASSQVPEGTIYF
TGCGCCAGCAGCCAAGTTCCGGAGGGGACCATATATTTT
>TRBV7-6|NA|NA|TRBJ1-1
CASSLTQGRTEAFF
TGTGCCAGCAGCTTAACACAGGGACGAACTGAAGCTTTCTTT
>TRBV7-7|NA|NA|TRBJ2-3
CASSPALTGAGTDTQYF
TGTGCCAGCAGCCCGGCTCTAACGGGGGCGGGCACAGATACGCAGTATTTT
>TRBV6-6|once|NA|TRBJ2-7
CASSYSEGQEQYF
TGTGCCAGCAGTTACTCTGAGGGGCAGGAACAGTACTTC